These 25 T cell receptor beta chains were all obtained from the same sample, sequenced in a study of T cell changes during pregnancy in multiple sclerosis (dated by TCRdb to about 2019). Library prep was done by the immunoSEQ multiplex PCR assay. TCRdb retrieved this table from immuneACCESS and kept in-frame rearrangements only. Not all clones are present; in checked studies, unresolved V genes account for under half, and no reason is known for the remainder. The table for this sample lists 35,000 to 55,000 clones; more than 70% of them were counted only once. The ten largest clones capture more than 5% of the sample. The material sequenced was CD8+ T cells from peripheral blood mononuclear cells, taken after pregnancy. The receptors were sampled from a female donor in good health, enrolled as a control in a pregnancy study.

This clone was observed a single time. The chain links TRBV4-2 to TRBJ2-2; possible D gene TRBD1, 7 bases. Germline CDR1 is LGHNA and CDR2 is YNFKEQ. There are 14 residues in the CDR3. Trimming took off 4 bases at V and 6 bases at J, with 12 bases between the two ends. CDR3 in amino acids: CASSPRGTAGELFF. In nucleotides, the CDR3 is TGTGCCAGCAGCCCCCGGGGGACAGCCGGGGAGCTGTTTTTT.

The chain links TRBV11-2 to TRBJ2-1; 10 nucleotides agree with TRBD1. V dropped 0 bases and J dropped 8; count of bases not matched to a gene: 4. From germline, CDR1 is SGHAT and CDR2 FQNNGV. The CDR3 is made up of 15 amino acids. The CDR3 loop is CASSLDGTGVDEQFF. The CDR3 DNA sequence: TGTGCCAGCAGCTTAGATGGGACAGGGGTCGATGAGCAGTTCTTC.

This clone was detected once. V usage is TRBV6-5 and J usage is TRBJ2-3; no reliable D call. CDR1 is MNHEY, CDR2 SVGAGI, per germline. The CDR3 consists of 13 residues. Trimming shortened V by 7 bases and J by 1 base, and 9 bases separated the two germline ends. The CDR3 DNA follows: TGTGCCAGCACCGAACACGGCACAGATACGCAGTATTTT. This codes for CASTEHGTDTQYF.

The genes are TRBV6-6 and TRBJ2-5; unclear D gene. Germline CDR1 is MNHNY and CDR2 is SVGAGI (reference sequence). Deletions cut 2 bases from V and 1 base from J, with 5 bases between. This CDR3 has 13 amino acids. The CDR3 DNA reads as TGTGCCAGCAGTTACCGGGTCCAAGAGACCCAGTACTTC. It specifies CASSYRVQETQYF.

The CDR3 here is CASSQKGQGGYTF. The CDR3 bases are TGTGCCAGCAGCCAGAAAGGACAGGGAGGCTACACCTTC. This sequence joins TRBV7-9 and TRBJ1-2; 8 bases map to TRBD1. This CDR3 has 13 amino acids. Unmatched junction bases numbered 7, after V lost 5 bases and J lost 8 bases. Germline V CDR1 and CDR2: SEHNR, FQNEAQ (reference sequence).

The chain has TRBV5-6 and TRBJ1-1; 8 bases line up with TRBD1. Germline values: CDR1 SGHDT, CDR2 YYEEEE. This CDR3 contains 15 residues. Losses at the gene ends were 1 base for V and 3 bases for J; bases not matched to a gene: 5. The CDR3 nucleotides are TGTGCCAGCAGCTTGCTCAGGGGGCTGGACACTGAAGCTTTCTTT. Translation gives CASSLLRGLDTEAFF.

The CDR3 bases are TGTGCCACCAGCAGCAAACAGGGGGCTAGAGGCTACACCTTC. Amino acids: CATSSKQGARGYTF. The J gene is TRBJ1-2, the V gene TRBV15; 9 bases map to TRBD1. Germline values: CDR1 LNHNV, CDR2 YYDKDF (reference sequence). The CDR3 has 14 amino acids. Trimming cost V 3 bases and J 8 bases; bases outside gene matches: 7.

The gene calls are TRBV18 and TRBJ2-3, with 8 positions matching TRBD2. The CDR3 length is 16 residues. V lost 5 bases to trimming and J lost 2 bases; unmatched junction nucleotides: 9. The germline CDR1 and CDR2 sequences are KGHSH and LQKENI. The CDR3 nucleotides are TGTGCCAGCTCAGGCCTTGTCGGGGGGGCCACAGATACGCAGTATTTT. As protein: CASSGLVGGATDTQYF.

V usage is TRBV9 and J usage is TRBJ1-1, with TRBD1 matching 9 bases. The CDR3 runs 14 residues. Germline CDR1 is SGDLS and CDR2 is YYNGEE. The trim removed 3 bases at V and 10 bases at J, leaving 10 bases unmatched. The CDR3 DNA is TGTGCCAGCAGCGCCACCGGGACAGGGTTGGGAGCTTTCTTT. Residues: CASSATGTGLGAFF.

A remark on this clone: The junction departs from germline at one end; a sequencing error may be responsible. The chain links TRBV7-7 to TRBJ2-1; 7 bases are shared with TRBD1. Germline CDR1 SSHAT, CDR2 FNYEAQ (reference sequence). The CDR3 extends over 12 amino acids. This chain's CDR3 is CASSGRTGEQFF. The CDR3 DNA reads as TGTGCTAGCAGCGGACGGACAGGAGAGCAGTTCTTC.

In this sample, this clone turned up a few times. The V and J genes are TRBV7-3 and TRBJ2-1; 9 bases agree with TRBD2. CDR3 length: 15 residues. Germline CDR1 SGHTA, CDR2 FQGTGA. J gave up 4 bases and V 5 bases, and 6 bases lay outside the gene matches. The CDR3 DNA is TGTGCCAGCAGCCCGCAGGGACTAGCATACAATGAGCAGTTCTTC. This translates into CASSPQGLAYNEQFF.

The CDR3 reads CASSSPVGELFF. Written as DNA, the CDR3 is TGTGCCAGCAGTTCCCCGGTGGGGGAGCTGTTTTTT. The rearrangement uses TRBV6-6 and TRBJ2-2; no reliable D call. The CDR3 is 12 residues long. Trimming took off 4 bases at V and 8 bases at J, with 8 bases between the two ends. Germline values: CDR1 MNHNY, CDR2 SVGAGI (reference sequence).

The V gene is TRBV14, the J gene TRBJ2-1; 7 nucleotides match TRBD1. Germline trimming cut 6 bases from V and 5 bases from J; bases unmatched to any gene: 7. The CDR3 runs to 14 residues. Germline CDR1 SGHDN, CDR2 FVKESK. The CDR3 loop is CASRGTVGNNEQFF. The CDR3 nucleotides read TGTGCCAGCAGGGGGACAGTGGGAAACAATGAGCAGTTCTTC.

The chain carries TRBV14 and TRBJ2-3; TRBD2 might be the D (7 bases). The V gene's germline CDR1 is SGHDN and CDR2 FVKESK. Trimming left V 8 bases short and J 2 bases short, with 23 bases between. The CDR3 extends over 17 amino acids. Here the CDR3 reads CASRNSLPRGPTDTQYF. The CDR3 DNA follows: TGTGCCAGCCGAAATTCCCTTCCGCGGGGGCCCACAGATACGCAGTATTTT.

Comment on this clone: This sequence may be a read error, since a much larger clone differs from it by one base. This rearrangement joins TRBV5-4 to TRBJ1-6; 9 bases match TRBD1. The length of the CDR3 is 14 residues. The germline CDR1 and CDR2 sequences are SGHNT and YYREEE (reference sequence). The CDR3 DNA is TGTGCCAGCAGCCAAGACAGGGGGGATTCACCCTTCCACTTT. Protein: CASSQDRGDSPFHF.

Comment on this clone: Other DNA variants within this sample encode the same CDR3. J is TRBJ2-3 and V is TRBV5-1, with TRBD2 identical over 8 bases. The V gene's germline CDR1 is SGHRS and CDR2 YFSETQ. V lost 0 bases, J lost 4 bases, and 4 bases stayed unmatched. The CDR3 contains 15 residues. The DNA of the CDR3 is TGCGCCAGCAGCTTGGGCGGGGGGCCGGCAGATACGCAGTATTTT. It specifies CASSLGGGPADTQYF.

The CDR3, as DNA: TGTGCCAGCAGCCACGGACAGGGGTCTATCGGTTACGAGCAGTACTTC. Protein product: CASSHGQGSIGYEQYF. The J gene is TRBJ2-7, the V gene TRBV4-2, with 9 bases identical to TRBD1. The trim removed 3 bases at V and 4 bases at J, leaving 10 bases unmatched. There are 16 residues in the CDR3. Per germline, CDR1 LGHNA and CDR2 YNFKEQ.

The V and J genes are TRBV27 and TRBJ1-6; D is undetermined. CDR3 length equals 14 residues. Germline CDR1 is MNHEY and CDR2 is SMNVEV (reference sequence). Trimming took 3 bases from V and 0 from J, leaving 3 bases between them. The DNA of the CDR3 is TGTGCCAGCAGTTTCCTCTCCTATAATTCACCCCTCCACTTT. Protein: CASSFLSYNSPLHF.

This clone was counted a single time. The V and J genes are TRBV11-2 and TRBJ2-3; 8 positions match TRBD1. Per germline, CDR1 SGHAT and CDR2 FQNNGV. V lost 5 bases and J lost 1; bases outside the gene matches: 11. The CDR3 totals 17 residues. The CDR3 DNA sequence: TGTGCCAGCAGCCCTACGGGGGCAGGGGGCGGCACAGATACGCAGTATTTT. Its protein is CASSPTGAGGGTDTQYF. The whole variable domain, remainder taken from reference TRBV11-2 and TRBJ2-3, is EAGVAQSPRYKIIEKRQSVAFWCNPISGHATLYWYQQILGQGPKLLIQFQNNGVVDDSQLPKDRFSAERLKGVDSTLKIQPAKLEDSAVYLCASSPTGAGGGTDTQYFGPGTRLTVL.

This chain links TRBV28 with TRBJ2-7, with a weak D call TRBD1 (5 bases). CDR1 MDHEN and CDR2 SYDVKM come from the germline V gene. This CDR3 is 13 amino acids long. V shed 10 bases and J shed 2 bases, with 15 bases lying between them. The DNA for the CDR3 is TGTGCCACCTCGGACAAGGGGACCTACGAGCAGTACTTC. The encoded protein is CATSDKGTYEQYF.

The rearrangement uses TRBV9 and TRBJ2-5, with 14 positions matching TRBD2. CDR1 is SGDLS and CDR2 is YYNGEE in the germline V gene. The CDR3 sequence is 17 residues long. The trim removed 2 bases at V and 3 bases at J, leaving 6 bases unmatched. The CDR3 DNA reads as TGTGCCAGCAGCGTCGAATCGGGACTAGCGGGGGAAGAGACCCAGTACTTC. This encodes CASSVESGLAGEETQYF.

This rearrangement joins TRBV4-3 to TRBJ2-5; possibly TRBD2 for D (5 bases). The V and J ends lost 3 bases and 1 base respectively, with 6 bases between them. The CDR3 sequence is 13 residues long. Germline V gene data show CDR1 as LGHNA and CDR2 as YSLEER. For the CDR3, the DNA is TGCGCCAGCAGCCAGGACTTCCAAGAGACCCAGTACTTC. This codes for CASSQDFQETQYF.

The chain links TRBV7-9 to TRBJ1-4, with 12 bases lining up with TRBD1. This CDR3 is 17 amino acids long. Per germline, CDR1 SEHNR and CDR2 FQNEAQ (reference sequence). V trimming: 7 bases; J trimming: 8 bases; junction bases outside the gene matches: 14. CDR3 sequence (DNA): TGTGCCAGCACCCTTCCGGGACAGGGGGCATACGGAGAAAAACTGTTTTTT. This gives the protein CASTLPGQGAYGEKLFF.

The rearrangement uses TRBV27 and TRBJ2-7, with D possibly being TRBD1 (6 bases). The germline V gene has CDR1 MNHEY and CDR2 SMNVEV (reference sequence). The CDR3 consists of 13 residues. Trimming left V 6 bases short and J 2 bases short, with 11 bases between. The CDR3 sequence is CASSRDTTYEQYF. CDR3 DNA sequence: TGTGCCAGCAGCCGGGACACTACCTACGAGCAGTACTTC.

The chain couples TRBV5-1 to TRBJ2-4; 8 bases align to TRBD1. There are 16 residues in the CDR3. The V gene end was trimmed by 4 bases and the J gene end by 4 bases; junction bases not matched to a gene: 10. Germline V gene data show CDR1 as SGHRS and CDR2 as YFSETQ. CDR3 region: CASSPPSGGLKNIQYF. The CDR3 nucleotides read TGCGCCAGCAGCCCGCCCTCAGGGGGCCTGAAAAACATTCAGTACTTC.